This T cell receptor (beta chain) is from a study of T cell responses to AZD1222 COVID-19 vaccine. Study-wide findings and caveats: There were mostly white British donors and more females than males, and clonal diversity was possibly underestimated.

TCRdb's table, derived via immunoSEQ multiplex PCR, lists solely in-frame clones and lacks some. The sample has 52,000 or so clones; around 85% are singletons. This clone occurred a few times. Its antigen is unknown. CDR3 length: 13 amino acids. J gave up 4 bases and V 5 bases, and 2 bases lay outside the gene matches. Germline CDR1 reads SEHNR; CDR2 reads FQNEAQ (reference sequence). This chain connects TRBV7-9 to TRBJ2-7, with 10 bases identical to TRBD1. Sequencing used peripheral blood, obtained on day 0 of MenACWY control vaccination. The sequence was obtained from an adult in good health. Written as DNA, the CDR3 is TGTGCCAGCAGCCGGACAGGGGGATACGAGCAGTACTTC. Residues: CASSRTGGYEQYF.